This T cell receptor beta chain was obtained from a study of blood T cell repertoires in COVID-19. Background on the study: The origin of the acute and convalescent COVID-19 samples was the United States, Italy and Spain. T cells, B-cell-depleted T cells, or PBMCs provided the cDNA or gDNA that served as material.

Authors' processing steps: Amplification with reference gene primers provided the estimates of nucleated cell counts. Profiling relied on immunoSEQ multiplex PCR, and the TCRdb table lists in-frame clones only, not all of them. That table supplies the V and J calls and clone size; D and trimming were determined from the DNA. The sample comprises around 310,000 clones, approximately 88% of which are singletons, and 3.5% to 4.5% rests with the top ten. Sequencing used peripheral blood. The receptor was isolated from a woman aged 50 to 65 with active or convalescent COVID-19.

This chain's CDR3 is CAWSSGQGNTGELFF. CDR3 nucleotide sequence: TGTGCCTGGAGTTCGGGACAGGGGAACACCGGGGAGCTGTTTTTT. The chain has TRBV30 and TRBJ2-2, with 9 bases aligning to TRBD1. Germline CDR1 reads GTSNPN; CDR2 reads SVGIG (reference sequence). After removal of 2 bases from V and 1 base from J, the junction contained 2 bases not matched to a gene. CDR3 size: 15 residues.